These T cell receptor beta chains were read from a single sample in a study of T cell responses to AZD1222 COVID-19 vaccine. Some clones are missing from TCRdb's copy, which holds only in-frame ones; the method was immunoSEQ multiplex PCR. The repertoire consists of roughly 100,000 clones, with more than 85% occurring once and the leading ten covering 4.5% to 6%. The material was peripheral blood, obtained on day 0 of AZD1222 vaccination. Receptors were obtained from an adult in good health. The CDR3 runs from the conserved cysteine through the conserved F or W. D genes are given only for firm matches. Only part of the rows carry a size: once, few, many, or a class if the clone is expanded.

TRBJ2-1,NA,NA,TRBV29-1,CSVEREPSSYNEQFF,TGCAGCGTTGAAAGGGAGCCCAGCTCCTACAATGAGCAGTTCTTC
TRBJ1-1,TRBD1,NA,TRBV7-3,CASSLTLGTGGTEAFF,TGTGCCAGCAGCTTAACGTTAGGAACAGGGGGCACTGAAGCTTTCTTT
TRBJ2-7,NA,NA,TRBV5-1,CASRWTNGYEQYF,TGCGCCAGCAGGTGGACAAATGGCTACGAGCAGTACTTC
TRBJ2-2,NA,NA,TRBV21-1,CASPPTGTGELFF,TGTGCCAGCCCACCGACAGGTACCGGGGAGCTGTTTTTT
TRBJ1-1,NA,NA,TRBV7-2,CASSPWGLNTEAFF,TGTGCCAGCAGCCCTTGGGGACTCAACACTGAAGCTTTCTTT
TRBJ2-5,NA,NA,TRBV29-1,CSVSQLEETQYF,TGCAGCGTTAGCCAACTTGAAGAGACCCAGTACTTC
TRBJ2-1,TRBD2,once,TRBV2,CASFRGGPGEQFF,TGTGCCAGCTTCCGGGGGGGCCCTGGTGAGCAGTTCTTC
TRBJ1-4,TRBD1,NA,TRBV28,CASSLGQPNEKLFF,TGTGCCAGCAGTTTGGGACAGCCTAATGAAAAACTGTTTTTT
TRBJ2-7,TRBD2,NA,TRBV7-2,CASSQPGRGGVEQYF,TGTGCCAGCAGCCAACCGGGACGGGGGGGTGTGGAGCAGTACTTC
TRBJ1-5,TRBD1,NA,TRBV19,CASRTGTGAGLGPQHF,TGTGCCAGTAGGACCGGTACAGGGGCCGGGTTAGGCCCCCAGCATTTT
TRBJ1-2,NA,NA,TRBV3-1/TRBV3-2,CASSQARRSTVGYTF,TGTGCCAGCAGCCAAGCCCGGAGGTCGACAGTTGGCTACACCTTC
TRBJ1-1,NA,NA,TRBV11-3,CASSLTRETEAFF,TGTGCCAGCAGCTTAACCAGGGAGACTGAAGCTTTCTTT
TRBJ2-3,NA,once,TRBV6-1,CASSESQTDTQYF,TGTGCCAGCAGTGAATCCCAGACAGATACGCAGTATTTT
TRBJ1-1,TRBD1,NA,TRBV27,CASSQGHRGKDTEAFF,TGTGCCAGCAGTCAGGGACACAGGGGGAAGGACACTGAAGCTTTCTTT
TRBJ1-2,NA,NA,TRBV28,CASRGLGDGYTF,TGTGCCAGCAGGGGTTTAGGAGATGGCTACACCTTC
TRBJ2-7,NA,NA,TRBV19,CASSGSGDYEQYF,TGTGCCAGTAGTGGTAGCGGAGACTACGAGCAGTACTTC
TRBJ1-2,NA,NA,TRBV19,CASTPEFFYGYTF,TGTGCCAGTACCCCCGAGTTCTTTTATGGCTACACCTTC